These 32 T cell receptor beta chains were sequenced from one sample in a study of regulatory T cells in long-lasting Graves disease. Through Arm-PCR of CDR3 regions and iRepertoire HTBI primers, TCR beta libraries were built. Each CDR3 protein is one row after TCRdb ran MiXCR on the multiplex PCR reads. This sample yields about 420,000 distinct CDR3 sequences, of which about 15% are seen a single time; around 23% belongs to the top ten. Noted time point: newly diagnosed GD, antithyroid drugs for less than 3 months. The TCR library used RNA extracted from PBMCs. The sample was also linked to a second study, of T cells in Graves' hyperthyroidism and ophthalmopathy.

Sequencing was performed on peripheral blood mononuclear cells (PBMCs), taken at new diagnosis, from a patient treated with antithyroid drugs. These receptor sequences come from a woman between 18 and 30 years old with Graves disease.

This clonotype has more than one count but fewer than ten. The chain recombines TRBV9 with TRBJ1-2; no clear D gene. V lost 0 bases and J 3 bases, leaving 12 bases between the germline ends. The CDR3 sequence is 15 residues long. In germline, CDR1 is SGDLS, CDR2 YYNGEE. The CDR3 is CASSVAVQWDYGYTF. The CDR3 nucleotides are TGTGCCAGCAGCGTAGCTGTACAGTGGGACTATGGCTACACCTTC. Together with reference TRBV9 and TRBJ1-2, the CDR3 gives the full variable domain: DSGVTQTPKHLITATGQRVTLRCSPRSGDLSVYWYQQSLDQGLQFLIQYYNGEERAKGNILERFSAQQFPDLHSELNLSSLELGDSALYFCASSVAVQWDYGYTFGSGTRLTVV.

This clonotype was found many times. J is TRBJ1-3 and V is TRBV7-2, with no clear D. This CDR3 is built from 18 residues. V dropped 5 bases and J dropped 2 bases, with 22 bases sitting between them. From germline, CDR1 is SGHTA and CDR2 FQGNSA. DNA for the CDR3: TGTGCCAGCAGCATCTTTCGCCCGGGCGGAGGAACTGGAAACACCATATATTTT. Amino acids: CASSIFRPGGGTGNTIYF.

Only a few counts were recorded for this clonotype. At one end, the junction sequence differs from germline, possibly due to a read error. The V and J genes are TRBV6-1 and TRBJ2-3; 10 bases align to TRBD2. CDR3 size: 15 residues. Germline V gene lookup returns CDR1 MNHNS and CDR2 SASEGT. CDR3 nucleotides: TGTGCCAGCTTACCGGGACTAGCGCGAAGGGATACGCGGTATTTT. It codes for CASLPGLARRDTRYF.

This clonotype turned up a few times. The V call is TRBV7-2, the J call TRBJ2-3; D not certain. The CDR3 consists of 15 residues. Germline values: CDR1 SGHTA, CDR2 FQGNSA. Trimming removed 2 bases from V and 0 bases from J, with 9 bases in between. For the CDR3, the DNA is TGTGCCAGCAGCTTAAGCACAAGTAGCACAGATACGCAGTATTTT. This sequence encodes CASSLSTSSTDTQYF.

In this sample, this clonotype turned up many times. The chain has TRBV7-2 and TRBJ2-1; D could derive from TRBD1 or TRBD2 (5 bases each). Between the trimmed V and J ends, which lost 5 bases and 4 bases, there was a span of 15 bases. CDR3 length equals 15 residues. The V gene's germline CDR1 is SGHTA and CDR2 FQGNSA. This chain's CDR3 is CASSATGTTYNEQFF. The CDR3, as DNA: TGTGCCAGCAGCGCCACCGGGACCACTTACAATGAGCAGTTCTTC.

This clonotype was seen a few times. The chain joins TRBV19 to TRBJ2-2; no clear D. The CDR3 is made up of 15 amino acids. Germline V lookup: CDR1 LNHDA, CDR2 SQIVND (reference sequence). The V and J ends lost 5 bases and 4 bases respectively, with 14 bases between them. CDR3 amino acids: CASSSPRTSTGELFF. CDR3 coding DNA: TGTGCCAGTAGTTCCCCACGAACTTCCACCGGGGAGCTGTTTTTT.

The V gene is TRBV19, the J gene TRBJ2-6, with D perhaps TRBD1 (5 bases). The CDR3 totals 17 residues. The germline gives CDR1 LNHDA, CDR2 SQIVND (reference sequence). The V end was cut by 3 bases, the J end by 2 bases, with 14 bases between. Here the CDR3 DNA reads TGTGCCAGTAGTATTACCCCTCTCAGGGCTGGGGCCAACGTCCTGACTTTC. This gives the protein CASSITPLRAGANVLTF.

Many counts were recorded for this clonotype. The rearrangement joins TRBV29-1 to TRBJ2-5; a possible D gene is TRBD2 (5 bases). Trimming left V 7 bases short and J 4 bases short, with 13 bases between. Germline CDR1 and CDR2: SQVTM and ANQGSEA. The CDR3 sequence is 12 residues long. This chain's CDR3 is CSGTGLGETQYF. Here the CDR3 DNA reads TGCAGCGGAACCGGACTGGGAGAGACCCAGTACTTC.

In its sample, this clonotype was seen many times. The chain couples TRBV12-3 or TRBV12-4 to TRBJ2-3; D is unclear. The CDR3 runs 11 residues. The ends were cut back, 6 bases at V and 6 bases at J, with 7 bases in the middle. The CDR3 protein is CASSLRDTQYF. The CDR3 bases are TGTGCCAGCAGCTTAAGGGATACGCAGTATTTT.

This clonotype was seen repeatedly, ten times or more. The genes are TRBV29-1 and TRBJ2-5, with D perhaps matching TRBD1 (6 bases). Germline V lookup: CDR1 SQVTM, CDR2 ANQGSEA. There are 13 residues in the CDR3. Between the trimmed V and J ends, which lost 4 bases and 5 bases, there was a span of 14 bases. The CDR3 protein is CSVAQGVTETQYF. CDR3 coding DNA: TGCAGCGTTGCACAGGGAGTTACGGAGACCCAGTACTTC.

There are many counts of this clonotype. V usage is TRBV7-3 and J usage is TRBJ1-1; the D is unclear. V was pared by 2 bases and J by 0 bases, with 4 bases between. Per germline, CDR1 SGHTA and CDR2 FQGTGA. This CDR3 comprises 13 residues. The CDR3 DNA reads TGTGCCAGCAGCTTACACATGAACACTGAAGCTTTCTTT. Amino acids: CASSLHMNTEAFF.

The J gene is TRBJ2-5, the V gene TRBV7-2, with 13 bases that match TRBD2. Trimming cost V 6 bases and J 2 bases; bases outside gene matches: 6. Germline V lookup: CDR1 SGHTA, CDR2 FQGNSA. The CDR3 sequence is 16 residues long. CDR3 nucleotides: TGTGCCAGCAGACTAGCGGGAGGGCGAAATCAAGAGACCCAGTACTTC. Its protein is CASRLAGGRNQETQYF.

The table lists this clonotype with many counts. This rearrangement joins TRBV28 to TRBJ1-2, with 9 bases aligning to TRBD1. The V and J ends lost 5 bases and 7 bases, in that order; junction bases with no gene match: 11. The CDR3 covers 15 residues. CDR1 and CDR2 (germline): MDHEN, SYDVKM. The CDR3 sequence: CASSKPGQGFSGYTF. CDR3 sequence (DNA): TGTGCCAGCAGTAAGCCGGGACAGGGTTTCAGTGGCTACACCTTC.

The chain joins TRBV20-1 to TRBJ2-1, with D perhaps TRBD2 (6 bases). The germline V and J ends were trimmed by 6 bases and 3 bases, with 15 bases remaining between them. The CDR3 runs to 14 residues. The germline V gene encodes CDR1 DFQATT and CDR2 SNEGSKA (reference sequence). CDR3 region: CSARDWTFYNEQFF. The CDR3 DNA reads as TGCAGTGCCAGGGACTGGACTTTCTACAATGAGCAGTTCTTC.

This clonotype was seen a handful of times. It is likely a read error: a sequence one base away is far more abundant. The chain has TRBV2 and TRBJ2-1, with D unclear. CDR3 size: 13 residues. Trimming took 4 bases from V and 13 from J, leaving 17 bases between them. From germline, CDR1 is SNHLY and CDR2 FYNNEI. CDR3 in DNA: TGTGCCAGCAGTGGAGATGAGATAGAGACCCAGTTCTTC. This encodes CASSGDEIETQFF.

About this clonotype itself: This may be a read error: a much more frequent sequence differs by one nucleotide. This rearrangement joins TRBV30 to TRBJ2-1; D is unclear. Germline CDR1 is GTSNPN and CDR2 is SVGIG (reference sequence). This CDR3 region has 14 residues. Trimming removed 5 bases from V and 9 bases from J, with 20 bases in between. The CDR3 here is CAWYPGRGDSEQFF. CDR3 DNA: TGTGCCTGGTACCCTGGGCGTGGAGATAGTGAGCAGTTCTTC.

The chain recombines TRBV2 with TRBJ2-5, with TRBD2 identical over 8 bases. The CDR3 consists of 15 residues. With V trimmed by 10 bases and J by 5 bases, 15 bases remained unmatched. In germline, CDR1 is SNHLY, CDR2 FYNNEI. DNA for the CDR3: TGTGCCAACACCCGGTCGGTAGCGGGGTATGAGACCCAGTACTTC. Its protein is CANTRSVAGYETQYF.

Here the CDR3 reads CASSPDYRSYNEQFF. The CDR3 nucleotides read TGCGCCAGCAGCCCGGACTACCGCTCCTACAATGAGCAGTTCTTC. V gene TRBV5-1 combines with J gene TRBJ2-1; perhaps TRBD2 as D (6 bases). This CDR3 comprises 15 residues. CDR1 is SGHRS, CDR2 YFSETQ, per germline. V lost 4 bases, J lost 0 bases, and 11 bases lay in between.

This chain connects TRBV4-2 to TRBJ2-5; D uncertain. V dropped 0 bases and J dropped 1 base, with 9 bases sitting between them. Looked up from germline, CDR1 is LGHNA and CDR2 is YNFKEQ. CDR3 length: 15 amino acids. DNA of the CDR3: TGTGCCAGCAGCCAAGATTGGGTATCCCAAGAGACCCAGTACTTC. The encoded protein is CASSQDWVSQETQYF.

This clonotype was observed many times. V usage is TRBV7-2 and J usage is TRBJ2-5, with 13 bases fitting TRBD2. CDR1 SGHTA and CDR2 FQGNSA come from the germline V gene. This CDR3 region has 15 residues. Trimming took 5 bases from V and 4 from J; bases not matched to a gene: 4. The CDR3 sequence is CASSVGTSGVETQYF. CDR3 nucleotides: TGTGCCAGCAGCGTCGGGACTAGCGGGGTAGAGACCCAGTACTTC.

At least ten counts were recorded for this clonotype. The chain is built from TRBV7-2 and TRBJ2-7; a weak D match, TRBD1 (5 bases). The V gene lost 1 base and the J gene lost 0 bases, with 13 bases spanning the gap. The CDR3 covers 16 residues. Germline V gene data show CDR1 as SGHTA and CDR2 as FQGNSA. The CDR3 spells CASSLEPAGHSYEQYF. The CDR3 DNA reads TGTGCCAGCAGCTTAGAGCCAGCAGGACACTCCTACGAGCAGTACTTC.

This clonotype was seen ten or more times. The chain joins TRBV20-1 to TRBJ2-1, with 12 bases lining up with TRBD2. V dropped 7 bases and J dropped 3; count of bases not matched to a gene: 1. Germline V gene lookup returns CDR1 DFQATT and CDR2 SNEGSKA (reference sequence). This CDR3 region has 13 residues. CDR3 region: CSGTSGNYNEQFF. The CDR3 nucleotides read TGCAGTGGGACTAGCGGGAACTACAATGAGCAGTTCTTC.

This clonotype was counted many times. This sequence joins TRBV28 and TRBJ1-4; D remains unclear. Trimming left V 5 bases short and J 5 bases short, with 15 bases between. Germline lookup yields CDR1 MDHEN and CDR2 SYDVKM. This CDR3 contains 15 residues. CDR3 sequence reads: CASSLGGISNEKLFF. CDR3 in DNA: TGTGCCAGCAGTCTCGGCGGGATATCGAATGAAAAACTGTTTTTT.

This clonotype was seen repeatedly, ten times or more. The V and J genes are TRBV28 and TRBJ2-3, with TRBD1 matching 9 bases. The CDR3 totals 16 residues. Germline assignment: CDR1 MDHEN and CDR2 SYDVKM. Germline trimming cut 5 bases from V and 3 bases from J; bases unmatched to any gene: 9. CDR3 bases: TGTGCCAGCAGTCGGCCCCCGGGACAGGGAACAGATACGCAGTATTTT. It translates to CASSRPPGQGTDTQYF.

The sample holds many counts of this clonotype. This chain joins TRBV2 and TRBJ1-2; D uncertain. The V end lost 6 bases, the J end lost 2 bases, and 16 bases lay between the germline ends. This CDR3 is 15 amino acids long. Germline lookup yields CDR1 SNHLY and CDR2 FYNNEI. CDR3 sequence reads: CASSLRGGQNYGYTF. As DNA, the CDR3 is TGTGCCAGCAGCCTGAGAGGAGGCCAAAACTATGGCTACACCTTC.

This clonotype appeared many times. This chain joins TRBV7-3 and TRBJ2-5; tentatively, D is TRBD1 (5 bases). Germline CDR1 and CDR2: SGHTA and FQGTGA. Trimming cost V 3 bases and J 3 bases, with 8 bases left between them. The CDR3 extends over 13 amino acids. CDR3 loop: CASSFDSEETQYF. The CDR3 DNA sequence: TGTGCCAGCAGCTTCGACAGTGAAGAGACCCAGTACTTC.

This chain uses TRBV19 with TRBJ1-6; D not resolved. V shed 2 bases and J shed 6 bases, with 8 bases lying between them. The CDR3 spans 14 residues. Germline V CDR1 and CDR2: LNHDA, SQIVND (reference sequence). The CDR3 bases are TGTGCCAGTAGTATAAAGTCCAGTAATTCACCCCTCCACTTT. Protein: CASSIKSSNSPLHF.

This clonotype appeared once. The chain links TRBV28 to TRBJ2-3, with TRBD1 matching 7 bases. The germline CDR1 and CDR2 sequences are MDHEN and SYDVKM. Unmatched junction bases numbered 20, after V lost 8 bases and J lost 3 bases. This CDR3 contains 18 residues. The CDR3 nucleotides are TGTGCCAGCGATAAGCTCGGATCGGACAGGACTTATACAGATACGCAGTATTTT. Its translation is CASDKLGSDRTYTDTQYF.

In its sample, this clonotype was seen many times. This rearrangement joins TRBV27 to TRBJ2-1; 7 bases agree with TRBD2. The CDR3 runs 14 residues. Germline V gene lookup returns CDR1 MNHEY and CDR2 SMNVEV (reference sequence). The V gene end was trimmed by 3 bases and the J gene end by 5 bases; junction bases not matched to a gene: 4. CDR3 in DNA: TGTGCCAGCAGTTTCTCGGGGGGTCACAATGAGCAGTTCTTC. Translated: CASSFSGGHNEQFF.

This clonotype was observed once. A much larger clone lies a single base off, so this may be a read error. The genes are TRBV20-1 and TRBJ2-7; TRBD2 agrees at 8 bases. Per the germline V gene, CDR1 is DFQATT and CDR2 is SNEGSKA (reference sequence). The V segment lost 3 bases and the J segment 7 bases; nucleotides outside the gene matches: 11. This CDR3 region has 14 residues. CDR3 sequence: CSASGRASYNEQYF. The DNA of the CDR3 is TGCAGTGCTAGCGGGAGGGCCTCCTACAATGAGCAGTACTTC.

This clonotype occurred many times. This chain links TRBV4-1 with TRBJ1-3; D gene uncertain. CDR3 length equals 16 residues. Germline CDR1 is MGHRA and CDR2 is YSYEKL. V was pared by 1 base and J by 5 bases, with 15 bases between. CDR3 residues: CASSQVVGRARNTIYF. In DNA form, the CDR3 reads TGCGCCAGCAGCCAAGTTGTCGGAAGGGCCCGAAACACCATATATTTT.

Many counts were recorded for this clonotype. V and J are TRBV30 and TRBJ2-1; TRBD2 aligns across 10 bases. Germline CDR1 reads GTSNPN; CDR2 reads SVGIG (reference sequence). CDR3 length: 15 amino acids. With 0 bases clipped from V and 5 bases from J, the junction kept 4 bases outside the gene matches. The CDR3 DNA sequence: TGTGCCTGGAGTGTTGGACTAGCGGAGAACAATGAGCAGTTCTTC. Translation: CAWSVGLAENNEQFF.